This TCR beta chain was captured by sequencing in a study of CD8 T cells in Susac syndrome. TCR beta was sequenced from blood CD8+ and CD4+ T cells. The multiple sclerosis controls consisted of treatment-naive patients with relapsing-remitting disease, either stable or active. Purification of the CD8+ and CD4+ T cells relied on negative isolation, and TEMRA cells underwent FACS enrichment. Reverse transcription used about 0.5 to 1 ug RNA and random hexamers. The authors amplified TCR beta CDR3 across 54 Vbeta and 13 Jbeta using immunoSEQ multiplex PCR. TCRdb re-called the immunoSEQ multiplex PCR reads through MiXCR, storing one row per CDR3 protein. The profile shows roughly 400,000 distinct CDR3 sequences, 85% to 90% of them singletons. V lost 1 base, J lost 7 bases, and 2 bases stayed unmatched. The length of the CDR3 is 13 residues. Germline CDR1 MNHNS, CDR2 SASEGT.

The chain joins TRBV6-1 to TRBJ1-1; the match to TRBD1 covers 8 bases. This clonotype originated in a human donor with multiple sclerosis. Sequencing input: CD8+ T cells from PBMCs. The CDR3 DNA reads TGTGCCAGCAGTGAAGACGACAGGGGTGAAGCTTTCTTT. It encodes CASSEDDRGEAFF.